This TCR beta chain was identified during a study of T cell repertoires in cytomegalovirus infection. On the study more broadly: Matching HLA type, along with CMV infection, was indicated by public TCR beta signatures.

Whole-study findings and limits: Summed frequency of shared TCR beta families picked out CMV carriers who also had the relevant HLA.

A few counts support this clonotype. The target antigen is unknown. CDR1 is MNHEY, CDR2 SMNVEV, per germline (reference sequence). The CDR3 totals 14 residues. The V and J ends lost 7 bases and 2 bases, in that order; junction bases with no gene match: 3. One entry per CDR3 protein, called by TCRdb with MiXCR from the reads. The table records about 110,000 distinct CDR3 sequences, less than 55% of them present only once. The clonotype comes from a human donor in good health (CMV status not recorded). Some clones in this sample may be carry-over from other donors' samples. The sequencing used CD8+ T cells from cultured PBMCs, collected from culture after CMV antigen stimulation. The gene calls are TRBV27 and TRBJ2-3; 10 bases are a match to TRBD1. The CDR3 reads CASKDRGPTDTQYF. In DNA, the CDR3 is TGTGCCAGCAAAGACAGGGGGCCCACAGATACGCAGTATTTT.